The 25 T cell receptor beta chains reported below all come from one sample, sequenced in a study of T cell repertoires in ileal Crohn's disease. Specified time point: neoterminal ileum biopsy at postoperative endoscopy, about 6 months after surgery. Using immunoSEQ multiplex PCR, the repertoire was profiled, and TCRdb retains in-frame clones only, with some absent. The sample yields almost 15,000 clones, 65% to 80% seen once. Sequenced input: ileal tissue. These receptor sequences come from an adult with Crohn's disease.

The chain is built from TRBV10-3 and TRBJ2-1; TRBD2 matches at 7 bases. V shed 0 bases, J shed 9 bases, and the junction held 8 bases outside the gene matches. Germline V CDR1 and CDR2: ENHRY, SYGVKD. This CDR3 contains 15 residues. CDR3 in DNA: TGTGCCATCAGTGAGTCCGGGACTATTCCAAGTGAGCAGTTCTTC. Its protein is CAISESGTIPSEQFF.

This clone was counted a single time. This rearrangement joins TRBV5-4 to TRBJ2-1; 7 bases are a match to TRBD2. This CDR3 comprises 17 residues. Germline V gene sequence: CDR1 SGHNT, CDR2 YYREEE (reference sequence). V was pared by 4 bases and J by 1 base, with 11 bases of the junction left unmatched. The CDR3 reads CASSIRTGGLSYNEQFF. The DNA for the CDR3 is TGTGCCAGCAGCATAAGAACGGGGGGTCTTTCCTACAATGAGCAGTTCTTC.

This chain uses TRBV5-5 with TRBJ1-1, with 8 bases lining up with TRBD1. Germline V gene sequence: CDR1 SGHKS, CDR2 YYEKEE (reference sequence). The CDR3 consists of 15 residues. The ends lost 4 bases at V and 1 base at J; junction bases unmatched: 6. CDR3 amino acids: CASSPRTGWNTEAFF. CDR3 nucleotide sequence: TGTGCCAGCAGCCCAAGGACAGGGTGGAACACTGAAGCTTTCTTT.

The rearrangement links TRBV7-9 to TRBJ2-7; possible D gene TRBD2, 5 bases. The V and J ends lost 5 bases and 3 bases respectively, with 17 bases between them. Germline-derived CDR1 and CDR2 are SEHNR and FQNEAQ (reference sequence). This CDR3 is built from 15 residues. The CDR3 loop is CASSPRVSTGYEQYF. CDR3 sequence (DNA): TGTGCCAGCAGCCCGCGGGTCTCGACGGGCTACGAGCAGTACTTC.

This chain's CDR3 is CAISETSVEQYF. The CDR3 coding sequence is TGTGCCATCAGTGAGACTAGCGTCGAGCAGTACTTC. The chain is built from TRBV10-3 and TRBJ2-7; 7 bases match TRBD2. CDR3 length: 12 amino acids. Germline V gene sequence: CDR1 ENHRY, CDR2 SYGVKD. Germline trimming cut 2 bases from V and 6 bases from J; bases unmatched to any gene: 1.

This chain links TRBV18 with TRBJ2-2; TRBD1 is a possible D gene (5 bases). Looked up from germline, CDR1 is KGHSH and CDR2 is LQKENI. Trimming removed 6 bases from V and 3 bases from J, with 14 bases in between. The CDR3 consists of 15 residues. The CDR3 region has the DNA TGTGCCAGCTCCCCCGACAGCACCTACACCGGGGAGCTGTTTTTT. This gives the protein CASSPDSTYTGELFF.

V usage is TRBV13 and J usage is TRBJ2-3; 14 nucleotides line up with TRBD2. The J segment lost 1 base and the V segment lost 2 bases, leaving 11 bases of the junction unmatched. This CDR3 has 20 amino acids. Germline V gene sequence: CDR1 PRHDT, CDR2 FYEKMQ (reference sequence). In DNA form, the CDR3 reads TGTGCCAGCAGCTTAAAATCCGGGACTAGCGGGAGATGGGGCACAGATACGCAGTATTTT. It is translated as CASSLKSGTSGRWGTDTQYF.

In DNA form, the CDR3 reads TGTGCCAGCAGTAGCCCTAGGGATGAAAAACTGTTTTTT. Translating gives CASSSPRDEKLFF. This sequence joins TRBV28 and TRBJ1-4; D is unclear. V was pared by 5 bases and J by 6 bases, with 10 bases between. The CDR3 consists of 13 residues. The germline CDR1 and CDR2 sequences are MDHEN and SYDVKM.

The CDR3 protein is CASSQDYRAVEQYF. CDR3 nucleotide sequence: TGTGCCAGCAGCCAAGATTACAGGGCGGTCGAGCAGTACTTC. The rearrangement joins TRBV4-2 to TRBJ2-7, with a tentative D call TRBD1 (6 bases). The germline V gene has CDR1 LGHNA and CDR2 YNFKEQ. Trimming took 0 bases from V and 6 from J, leaving 12 bases between them. The CDR3 length is 14 residues.

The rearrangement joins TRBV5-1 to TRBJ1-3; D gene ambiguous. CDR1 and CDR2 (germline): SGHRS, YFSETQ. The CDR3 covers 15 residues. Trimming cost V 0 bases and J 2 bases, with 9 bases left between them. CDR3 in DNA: TGCGCCAGCAGCTTGGCCCAAGGACCTGGAAACACCATATATTTT. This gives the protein CASSLAQGPGNTIYF.

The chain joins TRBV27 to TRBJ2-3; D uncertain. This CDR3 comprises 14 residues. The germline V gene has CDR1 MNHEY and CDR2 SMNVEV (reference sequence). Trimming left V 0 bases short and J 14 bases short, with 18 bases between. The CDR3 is CASSLSWSSRSVYF. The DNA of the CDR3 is TGTGCCAGCAGTTTATCGTGGTCCTCCCGGTCGGTGTATTTT.

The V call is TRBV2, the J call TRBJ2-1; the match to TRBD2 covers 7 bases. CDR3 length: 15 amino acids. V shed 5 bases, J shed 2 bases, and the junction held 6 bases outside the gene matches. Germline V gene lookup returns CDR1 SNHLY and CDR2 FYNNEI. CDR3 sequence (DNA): TGTGCCAGCAGTACTGCTAGCGGCGCCTACAATGAGCAGTTCTTC. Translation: CASSTASGAYNEQFF.

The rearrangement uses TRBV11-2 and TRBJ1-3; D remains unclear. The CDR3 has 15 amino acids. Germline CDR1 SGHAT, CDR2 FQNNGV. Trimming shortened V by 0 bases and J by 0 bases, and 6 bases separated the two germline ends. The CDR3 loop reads CASSLEENSGNTIYF. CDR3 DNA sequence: TGTGCCAGCAGCTTAGAAGAAAACTCTGGAAACACCATATATTTT.

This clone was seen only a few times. Here the CDR3 reads CASSKGLAGVNEQYF. CDR3 nucleotides: TGTGCCAGCAGCAAGGGACTAGCGGGGGTCAACGAGCAGTACTTC. The J gene is TRBJ2-7, the V gene TRBV7-3; 14 positions match TRBD2. The CDR3 spans 15 residues. Losses at the gene ends were 5 bases for V and 5 bases for J; bases not matched to a gene: 5. The germline V gene encodes CDR1 SGHTA and CDR2 FQGTGA.

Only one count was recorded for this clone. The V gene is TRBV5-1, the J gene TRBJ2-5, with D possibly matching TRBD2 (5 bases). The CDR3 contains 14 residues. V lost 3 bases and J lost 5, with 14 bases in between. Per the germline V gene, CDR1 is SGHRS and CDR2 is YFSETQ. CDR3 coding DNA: TGCGCCAGCAGCTCATCGGGGTCAGGCGAGACCCAGTACTTC. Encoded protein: CASSSSGSGETQYF.

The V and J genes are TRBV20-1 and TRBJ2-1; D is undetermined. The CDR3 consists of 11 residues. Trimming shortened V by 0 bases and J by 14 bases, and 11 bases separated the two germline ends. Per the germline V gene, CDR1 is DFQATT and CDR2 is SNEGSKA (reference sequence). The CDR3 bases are TGCAGTGCTAGAGATTTGAGATCGGAGTTCTTC. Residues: CSARDLRSEFF.

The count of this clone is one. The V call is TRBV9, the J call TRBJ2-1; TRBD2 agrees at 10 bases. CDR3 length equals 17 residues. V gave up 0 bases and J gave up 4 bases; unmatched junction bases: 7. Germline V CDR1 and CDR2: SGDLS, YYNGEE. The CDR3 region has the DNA TGTGCCAGCAGCGTAGATCGAGGAGCGGGAGGGTACAATGAGCAGTTCTTC. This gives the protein CASSVDRGAGGYNEQFF. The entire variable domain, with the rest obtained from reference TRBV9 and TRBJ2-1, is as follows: DSGVTQTPKHLITATGQRVTLRCSPRSGDLSVYWYQQSLDQGLQFLIQYYNGEERAKGNILERFSAQQFPDLHSELNLSSLELGDSALYFCASSVDRGAGGYNEQFFGPGTRLTVL.

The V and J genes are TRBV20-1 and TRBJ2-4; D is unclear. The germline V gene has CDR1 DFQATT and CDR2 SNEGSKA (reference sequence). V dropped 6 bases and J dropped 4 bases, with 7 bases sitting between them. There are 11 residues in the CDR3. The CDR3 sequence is CSASRKNIQYF. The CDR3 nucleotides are TGCAGTGCGTCTCGGAAAAACATTCAGTACTTC.

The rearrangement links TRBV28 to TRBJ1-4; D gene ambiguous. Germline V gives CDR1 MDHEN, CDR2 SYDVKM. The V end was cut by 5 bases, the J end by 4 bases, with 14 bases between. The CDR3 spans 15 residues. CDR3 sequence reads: CASSPTRPSNEKLFF. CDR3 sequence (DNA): TGTGCCAGCAGTCCTACCAGGCCAAGTAATGAAAAACTGTTTTTT.

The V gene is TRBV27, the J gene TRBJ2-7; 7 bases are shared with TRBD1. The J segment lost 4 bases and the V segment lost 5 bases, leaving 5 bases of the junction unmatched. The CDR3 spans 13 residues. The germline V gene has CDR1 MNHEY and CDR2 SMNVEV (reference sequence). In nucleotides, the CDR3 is TGTGCCAGCAGTCCCTTGACAGGGTACGAGCAGTACTTC. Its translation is CASSPLTGYEQYF.

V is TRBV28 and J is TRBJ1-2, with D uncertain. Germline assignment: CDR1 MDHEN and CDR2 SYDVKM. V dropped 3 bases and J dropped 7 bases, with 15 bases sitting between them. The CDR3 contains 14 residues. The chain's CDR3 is CASSLDRGVGGYTF. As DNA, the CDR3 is TGTGCCAGCAGTTTGGACCGGGGTGTGGGTGGCTACACCTTC.

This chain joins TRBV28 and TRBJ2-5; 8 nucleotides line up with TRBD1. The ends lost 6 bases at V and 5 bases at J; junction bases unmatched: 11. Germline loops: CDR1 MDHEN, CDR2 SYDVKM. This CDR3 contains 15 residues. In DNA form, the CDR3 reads TGTGCCAGCAGGAGTGACAGGGGAAGTTTGGAGACCCAGTACTTC. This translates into CASRSDRGSLETQYF.

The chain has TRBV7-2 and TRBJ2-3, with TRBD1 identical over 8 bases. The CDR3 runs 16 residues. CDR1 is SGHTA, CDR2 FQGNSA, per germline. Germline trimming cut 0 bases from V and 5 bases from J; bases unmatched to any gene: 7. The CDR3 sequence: CASSLAVTGELDTQYF. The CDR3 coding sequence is TGTGCCAGCAGCTTAGCAGTGACAGGGGAGCTAGATACGCAGTATTTT.

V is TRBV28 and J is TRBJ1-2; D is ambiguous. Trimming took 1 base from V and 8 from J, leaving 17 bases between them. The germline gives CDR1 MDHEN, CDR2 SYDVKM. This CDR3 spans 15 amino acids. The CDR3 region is CASSLSGSIGSGYTF. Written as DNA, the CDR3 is TGTGCCAGCAGTTTATCGGGCTCCATTGGGAGCGGCTACACCTTC.

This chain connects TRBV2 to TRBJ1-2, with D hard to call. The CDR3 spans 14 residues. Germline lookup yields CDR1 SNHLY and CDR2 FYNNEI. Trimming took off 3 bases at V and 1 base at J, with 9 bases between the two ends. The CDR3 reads CASSEEGYNYGYTF. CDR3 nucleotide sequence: TGTGCCAGCAGTGAGGAGGGATATAACTATGGCTACACCTTC.